The 5 T cell receptor beta chains below all came from one sample that was sequenced in a study of shared clonotypes between healthy human individuals. TCRdb's table, derived via immunoSEQ multiplex PCR, lists solely in-frame clones and lacks some. The table includes roughly 2,000,000 clones, approximately 92% detected once. CD45RO-negative, CCR7-positively selected cells formed the naive CD8 fraction, excluding terminally differentiated effector memory CD45RA+ cells. The sequenced sample consisted of naive CD8+ T cells from PBMCs. The receptor source for this set is a man younger than 35 in good health. Some clones in this sample may be carry-over from other donors' samples.

The CDR3 region has the DNA TGTGCCAGCAGCTTAGCCGGGGGCAGGAGAAGCTACGAGCAGTACTTC. Protein product: CASSLAGGRRSYEQYF. The V gene is TRBV7-9, the J gene TRBJ2-7; either TRBD1 or TRBD2 may fit D (6 bases each). Germline CDR1 SEHNR, CDR2 FQNEAQ (reference sequence). The CDR3 is made up of 16 amino acids. V lost 0 bases and J 3 bases, leaving 15 bases between the germline ends. Filled out from reference TRBV7-9 and TRBJ2-7, the complete variable domain reads DTGVSQNPRHKITKRGQNVTFRCDPISEHNRLYWYRQTLGQGPEFLTYFQNEAQLEKSRLLSDRFSAERPKGSFSTLEIQRTEQGDSAMYLCASSLAGGRRSYEQYFGPGTRLTVT.

This clone was found a few times. This chain connects TRBV5-5 to TRBJ1-5; D may be TRBD1 (5 bases). Between the trimmed V and J ends, which lost 1 base and 0 bases, there was a span of 5 bases. CDR3 length: 14 amino acids. Looked up from germline, CDR1 is SGHKS and CDR2 is YYEKEE (reference sequence). CDR3 protein: CASSLQGSNQPQHF. For the CDR3, the DNA is TGTGCCAGCAGCTTGCAGGGTAGCAATCAGCCCCAGCATTTT.

CDR3 bases: TGTGCCAGCAGAGCAAATGGGGATCAGCCCCAGCATTTT. This translates into CASRANGDQPQHF. V is TRBV4-2 and J is TRBJ1-5; D is uncertain. V was cut by 6 bases and J by 5 bases, with 11 bases left in between. CDR3 length: 13 residues. From germline, CDR1 is LGHNA and CDR2 YNFKEQ.

V and J are TRBV5-1 and TRBJ2-1, with 9 nucleotides matching TRBD2. The CDR3 covers 16 residues. Trimming at V came to 0 bases and at J to 4 bases, leaving 5 bases not matched to a gene. The germline V gene has CDR1 SGHRS and CDR2 YFSETQ. Written as DNA, the CDR3 is TGCGCCAGCAGCTTGGGTGCGGGGGGGATTTACAATGAGCAGTTCTTC. The encoded protein is CASSLGAGGIYNEQFF.

The chain uses TRBV28 and TRBJ2-5; 8 bases map to TRBD1. The V gene end was trimmed by 4 bases and the J gene end by 2 bases; junction bases not matched to a gene: 3. The germline gives CDR1 MDHEN, CDR2 SYDVKM. The CDR3 has 14 residues. CDR3 coding DNA: TGTGCCAGCAGTTGGACAGGGTATCAAGAGACCCAGTACTTC. Its protein product is CASSWTGYQETQYF.